The rows below give T cell receptor beta chains drawn from one sample of a study of CD8+CD57+ T cells in acquired aplastic anemia. MiXCR was run by TCRdb on the reads, yielding one entry per CDR3 protein. The table has about 180,000 distinct CDR3 sequences, 47% seen once. The sample comprised sorted CD4+, CD8+, or CD8+CD57+ T cells (not recorded which) from PBMCs. The receptor source for this set is a human donor with aplastic anemia. The CDR3 runs from the conserved cysteine through the conserved F or W. Each record gives: J gene, V gene, D gene, CDR3 protein. D genes are given only for firm matches.

J gene: TRBJ1-2
V gene: TRBV10-3
D gene: .
CDR3 protein: CASILTDANYGYTF

J gene: TRBJ2-1
V gene: TRBV5-1
D gene: .
CDR3 protein: CASSLGLDSLNEQFF

J gene: TRBJ2-3
V gene: TRBV2
D gene: TRBD1
CDR3 protein: CATKAGGSTDTQYF

J gene: TRBJ1-1
V gene: TRBV3-1
D gene: .
CDR3 protein: CASSPWEGETEAFF

J gene: TRBJ1-2
V gene: TRBV11-3
D gene: .
CDR3 protein: CASSIDRSPNYGYTF

J gene: TRBJ1-4
V gene: TRBV28
D gene: TRBD1
CDR3 protein: CASRSAGYRGRGEKLFF

J gene: TRBJ2-1
V gene: TRBV9
D gene: .
CDR3 protein: CASRDGAREQFF

J gene: TRBJ2-5
V gene: TRBV6-1
D gene: .
CDR3 protein: CAGSEAYGTETQYF

J gene: TRBJ1-4
V gene: TRBV2
D gene: TRBD1
CDR3 protein: CASSEYRGREKLFF

J gene: TRBJ1-5
V gene: TRBV27
D gene: .
CDR3 protein: CASSFSSGGQPQHF

J gene: TRBJ1-3
V gene: TRBV20-1
D gene: .
CDR3 protein: CSARQGSENTIYF

J gene: TRBJ1-1
V gene: TRBV20-1
D gene: .
CDR3 protein: CSARVPAGNTEAFF

J gene: TRBJ1-1
V gene: TRBV19
D gene: .
CDR3 protein: CASSSFDIKRPEAFF

J gene: TRBJ1-1
V gene: TRBV19
D gene: .
CDR3 protein: CASRWNTEAFF

J gene: TRBJ2-5
V gene: TRBV7-9
D gene: .
CDR3 protein: CTSSLRAIGTGETQYF

J gene: TRBJ1-2
V gene: TRBV19
D gene: .
CDR3 protein: CASCLDPSYGYTF

J gene: TRBJ2-3
V gene: TRBV19
D gene: .
CDR3 protein: CASSMERVRTDTQYF

J gene: TRBJ2-7
V gene: TRBV24-1
D gene: TRBD1
CDR3 protein: CATSDSGRQGESYEQYF

J gene: TRBJ2-7
V gene: TRBV5-1
D gene: .
CDR3 protein: CASSLEAGPYEQYF

J gene: TRBJ1-2
V gene: TRBV19
D gene: .
CDR3 protein: CASSTLTGLANYGYTF

J gene: TRBJ1-5
V gene: TRBV7-2
D gene: .
CDR3 protein: CASSSHPGQPQHF

J gene: TRBJ2-2
V gene: TRBV19
D gene: TRBD2
CDR3 protein: CASTPVGGGLFF

J gene: TRBJ1-6
V gene: TRBV2
D gene: .
CDR3 protein: CASSREFGSNSPLHF

J gene: TRBJ1-6
V gene: TRBV7-2
D gene: .
CDR3 protein: CASSLPGSPLHF

J gene: TRBJ2-5
V gene: TRBV7-3
D gene: TRBD2
CDR3 protein: CASCRTSGGGETQYF

J gene: TRBJ2-6
V gene: TRBV7-2
D gene: TRBD2
CDR3 protein: CASSLLAANVLTF

J gene: TRBJ2-7
V gene: TRBV10-3
D gene: TRBD1
CDR3 protein: CAISESYFRGQGAYEQYF

J gene: TRBJ1-2
V gene: TRBV19
D gene: TRBD1
CDR3 protein: CASKERGTGKFYGYTF

J gene: TRBJ1-6
V gene: TRBV7-9
D gene: .
CDR3 protein: CASSLRGGVNSPLHF

J gene: TRBJ1-2
V gene: TRBV7-3
D gene: .
CDR3 protein: CASSLRGGTNYGYTF

J gene: TRBJ2-5
V gene: TRBV6-1
D gene: .
CDR3 protein: CASRRGREETQYF

J gene: TRBJ2-7
V gene: TRBV7-2
D gene: .
CDR3 protein: CASTLVEGYEQYF

J gene: TRBJ1-1
V gene: TRBV7-9
D gene: .
CDR3 protein: CASSLVGYTEAFF

J gene: TRBJ2-1
V gene: TRBV5-4
D gene: .
CDR3 protein: CASSLEYGPNYNEQFF

J gene: TRBJ2-7
V gene: TRBV20-1
D gene: .
CDR3 protein: CSAWGGTAYEQYF

J gene: TRBJ1-2
V gene: TRBV25-1
D gene: TRBD1
CDR3 protein: CASSGGRGRLANYGYTF

J gene: TRBJ1-5
V gene: TRBV19
D gene: .
CDR3 protein: CASSTIRGRHPQHF

J gene: TRBJ2-7
V gene: TRBV4-1
D gene: .
CDR3 protein: CASSQDPGDSYEQYF

J gene: TRBJ1-3
V gene: TRBV10-3
D gene: .
CDR3 protein: CAISASLSRGMAGNTIYF

J gene: TRBJ2-1
V gene: TRBV7-8
D gene: .
CDR3 protein: CASSPGVSSQFF

J gene: TRBJ1-2
V gene: TRBV2
D gene: TRBD1
CDR3 protein: CASSRGGAGVYGYTF

J gene: TRBJ1-2
V gene: TRBV5-5
D gene: .
CDR3 protein: CASSLLGANYGYTF

J gene: TRBJ1-1
V gene: TRBV2
D gene: TRBD1
CDR3 protein: CASSSNRGLRTEAFF

J gene: TRBJ2-1
V gene: TRBV4-1
D gene: .
CDR3 protein: CASSHARSGAYFNEQFF

J gene: TRBJ2-7
V gene: TRBV10-3
D gene: .
CDR3 protein: CAIRQGGRTYEQYF

J gene: TRBJ1-6
V gene: TRBV19
D gene: .
CDR3 protein: CASSISPQSSYNSPLHF